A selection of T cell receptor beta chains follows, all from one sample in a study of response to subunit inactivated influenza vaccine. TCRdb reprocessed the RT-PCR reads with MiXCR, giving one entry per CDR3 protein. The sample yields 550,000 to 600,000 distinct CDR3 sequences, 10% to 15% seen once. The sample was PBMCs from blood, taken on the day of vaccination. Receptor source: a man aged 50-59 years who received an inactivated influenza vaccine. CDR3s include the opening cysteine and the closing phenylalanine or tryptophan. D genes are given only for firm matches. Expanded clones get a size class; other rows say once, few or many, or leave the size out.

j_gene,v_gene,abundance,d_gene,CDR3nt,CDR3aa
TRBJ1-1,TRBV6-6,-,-,TGTGCCAGCAGTTACGTCGAAGCTTTCTTT,CASSYVEAFF
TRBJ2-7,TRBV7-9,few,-,TGTGCCAGCAGCTTAGGGGCAGGGAAGCAGTACTTC,CASSLGAGKQYF
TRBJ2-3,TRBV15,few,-,TGTGCCACCAGCAGAATCCGCACAGATACGCAGTATTTT,CATSRIRTDTQYF
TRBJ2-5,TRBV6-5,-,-,TGTGCCAGCAGTTACTCGCGGGGTTGGGGAGAGACCCAGTACTTC,CASSYSRGWGETQYF
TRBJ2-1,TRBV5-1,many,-,TGCGCCAGCAAGGGGGGTTACTCCTACAATGAGCAGTTCTTC,CASKGGYSYNEQFF
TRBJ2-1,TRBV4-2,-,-,TGTGCCAGCAGCCCTGGGACCGAGTTCGGGGAGCAGTTCTTC,CASSPGTEFGEQFF
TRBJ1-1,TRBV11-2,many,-,TGTGCCAGCAGCCTACTATTGAAGGCGCCGAACACTGAAGCTTTCTTT,CASSLLLKAPNTEAFF
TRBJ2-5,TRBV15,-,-,TGTGCCACCAGCAGAGATGGAGGCAGCCAAGAGACCCAGTACTTC,CATSRDGGSQETQYF
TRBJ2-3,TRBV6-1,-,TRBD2,TGTGCCACCAAAGCGGGAGTTCTCGCAGATACGCAGTATTTT,CATKAGVLADTQYF
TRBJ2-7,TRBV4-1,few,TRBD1,TGCGCCAGCAACCAAAGACAGGGTAGCTCCTACGAGCAGTACTTC,CASNQRQGSSYEQYF
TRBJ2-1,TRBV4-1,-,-,TGCGCCAGCAGCCCTTACCGGGTCGCTTGGTACAATGAGCAGTTCTTC,CASSPYRVAWYNEQFF
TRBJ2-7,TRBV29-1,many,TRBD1,TGCAGCGTTGAAAGAGGGTCCGGGACAGGGGCCTACGAGCAGTACTTC,CSVERGSGTGAYEQYF
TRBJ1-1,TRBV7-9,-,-,TGTGCCAGCAGCTCCGCCGTACTTCTTGAAGCTTTCTTT,CASSSAVLLEAFF
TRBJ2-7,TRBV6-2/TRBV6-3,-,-,TGTGCCAGCAGTTACGTGGGACCCTACGAGCAGTACTTC,CASSYVGPYEQYF
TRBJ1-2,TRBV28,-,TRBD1,TGTGCCAGCAGTTCAGGGGGGCCTACTTATGGCTACACCTTC,CASSSGGPTYGYTF
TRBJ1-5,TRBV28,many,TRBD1,TGTGCCAGCAGGAAAGCAGGGGGGCGCAATCAGCCCCAGCATTTT,CASRKAGGRNQPQHF
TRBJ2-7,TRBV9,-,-,TGTGCCACCCTAAGGGGGGGCGAGTTAGTTTCCGAGCAGTACTTC,CATLRGGELVSEQYF
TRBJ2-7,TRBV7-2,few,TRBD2,TGTGCCAGCAGCTTAGGTGGGACTAGCGGGTTCTCCTACGAGCAGTACTTC,CASSLGGTSGFSYEQYF
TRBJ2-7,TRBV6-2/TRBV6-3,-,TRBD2,TGTGCCAGCAGTGGGGCTAGCGGGAGAAACTCCTACGAGCAGTACTTC,CASSGASGRNSYEQYF
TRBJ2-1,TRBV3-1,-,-,TGTGCCAGCAGCCAAGGTGTTGCGGGGAGCGGCTCGGAGTTCTTC,CASSQGVAGSGSEFF